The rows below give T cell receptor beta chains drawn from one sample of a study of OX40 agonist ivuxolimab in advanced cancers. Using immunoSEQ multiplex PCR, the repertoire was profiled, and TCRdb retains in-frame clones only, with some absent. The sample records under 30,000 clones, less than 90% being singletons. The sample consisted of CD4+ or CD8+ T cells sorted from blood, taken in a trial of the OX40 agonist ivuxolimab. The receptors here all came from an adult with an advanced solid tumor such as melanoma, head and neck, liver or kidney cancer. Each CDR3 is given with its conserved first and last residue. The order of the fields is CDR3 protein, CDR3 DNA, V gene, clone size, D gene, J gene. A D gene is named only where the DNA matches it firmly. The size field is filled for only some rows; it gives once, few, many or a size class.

CDR3 protein: CASRPLVRGVVSYNEQFF
CDR3 DNA: TGTGCCAGCAGACCCCTCGTGCGGGGGGTAGTCTCCTACAATGAGCAGTTCTTC
V gene: TRBV27
clone size: medium-sized
D gene: TRBD2
J gene: TRBJ2-1

CDR3 protein: CASSADKLLNTEAFF
CDR3 DNA: TGTGCCAGTAGTGCGGACAAACTATTGAACACTGAAGCTTTCTTT
V gene: TRBV19
clone size: -
D gene: -
J gene: TRBJ1-1

CDR3 protein: CASSYGTGDYEQYF
CDR3 DNA: TGTGCCAGCAGTTACGGGACGGGAGACTACGAGCAGTACTTC
V gene: TRBV6-5
clone size: -
D gene: -
J gene: TRBJ2-7

CDR3 protein: CASSPAGARGYTF
CDR3 DNA: TGTGCCAGCAGCCCCGCCGGGGCGCGGGGCTACACCTTC
V gene: TRBV5-4
clone size: -
D gene: -
J gene: TRBJ1-2

CDR3 protein: CASSLTPGQGGGYTF
CDR3 DNA: TGTGCCAGCAGTTTAACCCCCGGACAGGGCGGAGGCTACACCTTC
V gene: TRBV27
clone size: -
D gene: TRBD1
J gene: TRBJ1-2

CDR3 protein: CASRGEVLVYGYTF
CDR3 DNA: TGTGCCAGCAGGGGGGAGGTTTTGGTCTATGGCTACACCTTC
V gene: TRBV6-5
clone size: -
D gene: -
J gene: TRBJ1-2

CDR3 protein: CASSLGFYRGVF
CDR3 DNA: TGTGCCAGCAGCTTGGGCTTCTATCGAGGGGTCTTC
V gene: TRBV5-6
clone size: -
D gene: -
J gene: TRBJ2-1

CDR3 protein: CASSLGTGSLETQYF
CDR3 DNA: TGTGCCAGCAGCTTAGGGACAGGGAGCCTTGAGACCCAGTACTTC
V gene: TRBV13
clone size: -
D gene: TRBD1
J gene: TRBJ2-5

CDR3 protein: CASSLTVRAGGPADTQYF
CDR3 DNA: TGTGCCAGCAGCTTAACTGTCAGGGCTGGGGGGCCCGCAGATACGCAGTATTTT
V gene: TRBV7-3
clone size: -
D gene: -
J gene: TRBJ2-3

CDR3 protein: CASSPSLQGALYEKLFF
CDR3 DNA: TGCGCCAGCAGCCCGAGCCTTCAGGGGGCCTTGTATGAAAAACTGTTTTTT
V gene: TRBV5-1
clone size: -
D gene: TRBD1
J gene: TRBJ1-4

CDR3 protein: CATPGGSGEQYF
CDR3 DNA: TGTGCCACTCCAGGAGGGTCAGGCGAGCAGTACTTC
V gene: TRBV7-9
clone size: -
D gene: -
J gene: TRBJ2-7

CDR3 protein: CASSLSFYGGYTF
CDR3 DNA: TGTGCCAGCAGTTTGAGTTTTTATGGTGGCTACACCTTC
V gene: TRBV27
clone size: -
D gene: -
J gene: TRBJ1-2

CDR3 protein: CASSERGTPGSPLHF
CDR3 DNA: TGTGCCAGCAGTGAGAGAGGGACCCCTGGATCACCCCTCCACTTT
V gene: TRBV2
clone size: -
D gene: -
J gene: TRBJ1-6

CDR3 protein: CASSQDYLGAVYNEQFF
CDR3 DNA: TGCGCCAGCAGCCAAGATTACCTAGGGGCGGTCTACAATGAGCAGTTCTTC
V gene: TRBV4-3
clone size: -
D gene: -
J gene: TRBJ2-1

CDR3 protein: CASRSPRDRSDGVNSPLHF
CDR3 DNA: TGTGCCAGCCGATCCCCCCGGGACAGGTCAGATGGGGTTAATTCACCCCTCCACTTT
V gene: TRBV2
clone size: -
D gene: TRBD1
J gene: TRBJ1-6

CDR3 protein: CASRIGANEQFF
CDR3 DNA: TGTGCCAGCAGGATCGGGGCTAATGAGCAGTTCTTC
V gene: TRBV6-5
clone size: -
D gene: -
J gene: TRBJ2-1

CDR3 protein: CASSLDLPSGEGDTQYF
CDR3 DNA: TGTGCCAGCAGCTTAGATCTCCCTAGCGGGGAGGGAGATACGCAGTATTTT
V gene: TRBV11-3
clone size: -
D gene: TRBD2
J gene: TRBJ2-3

CDR3 protein: CASRKSGGVTNEQFF
CDR3 DNA: TGTGCCAGCAGAAAGAGCGGGGGGGTCACGAATGAGCAGTTCTTC
V gene: TRBV7-9
clone size: -
D gene: TRBD2
J gene: TRBJ2-1

CDR3 protein: CASSPWDSREQFF
CDR3 DNA: TGTGCCAGCTCACCATGGGACTCCAGGGAGCAGTTCTTC
V gene: TRBV18
clone size: -
D gene: -
J gene: TRBJ2-1

CDR3 protein: CASSSKTWLLTEAFF
CDR3 DNA: TGTGCCAGCAGTTCCAAAACTTGGCTCCTCACTGAAGCTTTCTTT
V gene: TRBV6-6
clone size: -
D gene: -
J gene: TRBJ1-1

CDR3 protein: CASGLYGGAGGNYGYTF
CDR3 DNA: TGTGCTAGTGGTTTATATGGCGGAGCAGGGGGGAACTATGGCTACACCTTC
V gene: TRBV12-5
clone size: -
D gene: TRBD1
J gene: TRBJ1-2

CDR3 protein: CASSAGPRDYGYTF
CDR3 DNA: TGTGCCAGCAGTGCTGGACCTCGAGACTATGGCTACACCTTC
V gene: TRBV6-5
clone size: few
D gene: -
J gene: TRBJ1-2

CDR3 protein: CASFFTVNYGYTF
CDR3 DNA: TGTGCCAGCTTCTTTACAGTCAACTATGGCTACACCTTC
V gene: TRBV2
clone size: -
D gene: -
J gene: TRBJ1-2

CDR3 protein: CASSVAGRRTDTQYF
CDR3 DNA: TGTGCCAGCAGCGTAGCAGGGAGGAGAACAGATACGCAGTATTTT
V gene: TRBV9
clone size: few
D gene: -
J gene: TRBJ2-3

CDR3 protein: CASSFLDSNYGYTF
CDR3 DNA: TGTGCCAGCAGTTTCCTGGACAGTAACTATGGCTACACCTTC
V gene: TRBV6-5
clone size: once
D gene: -
J gene: TRBJ1-2